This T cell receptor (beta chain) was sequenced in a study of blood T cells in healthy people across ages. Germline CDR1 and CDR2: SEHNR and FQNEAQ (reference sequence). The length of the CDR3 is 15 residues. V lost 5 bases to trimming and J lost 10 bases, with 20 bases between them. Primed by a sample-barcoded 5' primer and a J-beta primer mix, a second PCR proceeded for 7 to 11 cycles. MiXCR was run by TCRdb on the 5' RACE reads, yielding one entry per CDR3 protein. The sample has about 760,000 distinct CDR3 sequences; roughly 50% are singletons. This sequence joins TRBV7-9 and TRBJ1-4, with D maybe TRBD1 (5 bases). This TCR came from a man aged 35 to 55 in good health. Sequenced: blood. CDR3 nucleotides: TGTGCCAGCAGCCAAACCCCGAGCAGGGTGGGAAAACTGTTTTTT. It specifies CASSQTPSRVGKLFF. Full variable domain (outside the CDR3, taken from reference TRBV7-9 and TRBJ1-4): DTGVSQNPRHKITKRGQNVTFRCDPISEHNRLYWYRQTLGQGPEFLTYFQNEAQLEKSRLLSDRFSAERPKGSFSTLEIQRTEQGDSAMYLCASSQTPSRVGKLFFGSGTQLSVL.